This is a list of T cell receptor beta chains from one sample in a study of blood T cell repertoires in COVID-19. The assay was immunoSEQ multiplex PCR, and TCRdb's table has in-frame clones only and misses some. This table holds approximately 140,000 clones, about four fifths found once. Sequenced: peripheral blood. Receptors originate from a human donor in a cohort sampled during active COVID-19. CDR3s include the opening cysteine and the closing phenylalanine or tryptophan. The D gene is left open where the match is weak. Where a row states a size, it is once, few, many or the class of an expanded clone; other rows omit it.

abundance,v_gene,d_gene,j_gene,CDR3nt,CDR3aa
NA,TRBV19,TRBD2,TRBJ2-4,TGTGCCAGTAGTGAACTAGCGGGAGCGAACATTCAGTACTTC,CASSELAGANIQYF
NA,TRBV9,NA,TRBJ1-2,TGTGCCAGCAGCGTATTGGCGGGGGTTGACTACACCTTC,CASSVLAGVDYTF
NA,TRBV19,TRBD1,TRBJ1-5,TGTGCCAGCAACCCCGGGACAGGGATTCCTCAGCCCCAGCATTTT,CASNPGTGIPQPQHF
NA,TRBV5-1,TRBD1,TRBJ1-6,TGCGCCAGCAGTACGGGACAGCAATATTCACCCCTCCACTTT,CASSTGQQYSPLHF
NA,TRBV9,TRBD1,TRBJ1-3,TGTGCCAGCAGCGTTACAGGGGATGCTGGAAACACCATATATTTT,CASSVTGDAGNTIYF
once,TRBV2,NA,TRBJ1-3,TGTGCCAGCAGCCTATCTTTAGACAGATCTGGAAACACCATATATTTT,CASSLSLDRSGNTIYF
few,TRBV28,NA,TRBJ2-2,TGTGCCAGCAGACAGGTGAACACCGGGGAGCTGTTTTTT,CASRQVNTGELFF
once,TRBV6-2/TRBV6-3,NA,TRBJ2-2,TGTGCCAGCAGGCCTGGACAGTACACCGGGGAGCTGTTTTTT,CASRPGQYTGELFF
NA,TRBV5-1,NA,TRBJ2-6,TGCGCCAGCAGCATAGAACTAGGGGCCAACGTCCTGACTTTC,CASSIELGANVLTF
NA,TRBV18,NA,TRBJ2-7,TGTGCCAGCTCACCATCTTTAGCGAGGTTCTACGAGCAGTACTTC,CASSPSLARFYEQYF
NA,TRBV5-1,NA,TRBJ2-7,TGCGCCAGCAGCTTCTCGGACACATCCTACGAGCAGTACTTC,CASSFSDTSYEQYF
few,TRBV18,TRBD2,TRBJ2-3,TGTGCCAGCTCTCGGGCTAGCGGTCCTACAGATACGCAGTATTTT,CASSRASGPTDTQYF
few,TRBV6-2/TRBV6-3,NA,TRBJ2-1,TGTGCCAGCAGTTACGCCTTCCAGGGAGGTGAGCAGTTCTTC,CASSYAFQGGEQFF
NA,TRBV29-1,TRBD2,TRBJ2-1,TGCAGCGTTGGGGGGACTAGCGGAGGCCTGGATGAGCAGTTCTTC,CSVGGTSGGLDEQFF
NA,TRBV28,NA,TRBJ2-3,TGTGCCAGCAGTCCACTTTTTAGAGATACGCAGTATTTT,CASSPLFRDTQYF
NA,TRBV2,TRBD1,TRBJ1-1,TGTGCCAGCAGGGACAGGGAGAGGTCGGTCACTGAAGCTTTCTTT,CASRDRERSVTEAFF
NA,TRBV28,NA,TRBJ1-1,TGTGCCAGCATCGTGGACTCCACTGAAGCTTTCTTT,CASIVDSTEAFF
many,TRBV28,NA,TRBJ2-2,TGTGCCAGCAGTTTAGGACTATTTCACACCGGGGAGCTGTTTTTT,CASSLGLFHTGELFF
NA,TRBV28,NA,TRBJ2-3,TGTGCCAGCAGTTTACCGGGTTGGGGGACTAGCACAGATACGCAGTATTTT,CASSLPGWGTSTDTQYF
once,TRBV7-3,TRBD1,TRBJ2-1,TGTGCCAGCAGCTTTGACAGGGGCAATGAGCAGTTCTTC,CASSFDRGNEQFF
once,TRBV2,TRBD1,TRBJ1-4,TGTGCCAGCGGGACAGGGGGGGTGGCTAATGAAAAACTGTTTTTT,CASGTGGVANEKLFF
NA,TRBV19,TRBD1,TRBJ1-1,TGTGCCAGTAGTAGACAGGGTAACACTGAAGCTTTCTTT,CASSRQGNTEAFF
NA,TRBV19,NA,TRBJ1-4,TGTGCCAGTATCCCCGGCGGGGGCGTCAATAAACTGTTTTTT,CASIPGGGVNKLFF
NA,TRBV2,TRBD1,TRBJ1-6,TGTGCCAGCAGTGAAGTAGGACAGGGTCAATCACCCCTCCACTTT,CASSEVGQGQSPLHF
NA,TRBV6-1,NA,TRBJ1-2,TGTGCCAGCAGTGAAAGTGGCAGGTGGAACGGCTACACCTTC,CASSESGRWNGYTF
NA,TRBV2,NA,TRBJ2-1,TGTGCCAGCAGTGAATCTCTTAGCTCCTACAATGAGCAGTTCTTC,CASSESLSSYNEQFF
NA,TRBV28,NA,TRBJ2-3,TGTGCCAGCAGTTTAGGGCTAGCGACAGATACGCAGTATTTT,CASSLGLATDTQYF
NA,TRBV11-2,NA,TRBJ1-1,TGTGCCAGCAGCTACTTGGCTTGGGGCCGGGACACTGAAGCTTTCTTT,CASSYLAWGRDTEAFF